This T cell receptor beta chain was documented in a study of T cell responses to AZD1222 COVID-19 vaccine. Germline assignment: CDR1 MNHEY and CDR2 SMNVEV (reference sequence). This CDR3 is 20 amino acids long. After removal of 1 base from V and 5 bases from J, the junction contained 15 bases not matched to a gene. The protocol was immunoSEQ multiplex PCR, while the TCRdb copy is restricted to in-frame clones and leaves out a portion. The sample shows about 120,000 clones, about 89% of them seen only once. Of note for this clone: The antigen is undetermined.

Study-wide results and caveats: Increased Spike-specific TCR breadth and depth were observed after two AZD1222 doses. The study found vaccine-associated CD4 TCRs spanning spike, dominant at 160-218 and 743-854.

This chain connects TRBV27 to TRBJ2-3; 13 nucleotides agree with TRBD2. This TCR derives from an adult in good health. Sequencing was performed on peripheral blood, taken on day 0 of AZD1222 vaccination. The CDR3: CASSLFRTALAGGPRDTQYF. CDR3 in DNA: TGTGCCAGCAGTTTATTCCGAACCGCACTAGCGGGAGGGCCAAGAGATACGCAGTATTTT.